This section outlines one T cell receptor beta chain sequence together with its context. The antigen remains undetermined. Looked up from germline, CDR1 is SNHLY and CDR2 is FYNNEI. The CDR3 loop spans 16 amino acids. V dropped 7 bases and J dropped 6; count of bases not matched to a gene: 17. This specimen belongs to a study of identifying expanded T cells in peripheral blood. Broader study findings: Technical replicates showed 0.9 to 1.5 changed clones; two weeks 15 to 20; four weeks 19.

Assay: immunoSEQ multiplex PCR; the TCRdb copy retains only in-frame clones and omits some. Here the sample spans around 100,000 clones, roughly 90% being singletons. No infections or other immune events were documented during collection. The gene calls are TRBV2 and TRBJ1-1, with TRBD1 matching 7 bases. Sequenced sample: blood. This clonotype was obtained from a person aged 18 to 75 in good health. For the CDR3, the DNA is TGTGCCAGCATCCCCCTCACAGGGGCCCGGGGGGCTGAAGCTTTCTTT. It encodes CASIPLTGARGAEAFF.